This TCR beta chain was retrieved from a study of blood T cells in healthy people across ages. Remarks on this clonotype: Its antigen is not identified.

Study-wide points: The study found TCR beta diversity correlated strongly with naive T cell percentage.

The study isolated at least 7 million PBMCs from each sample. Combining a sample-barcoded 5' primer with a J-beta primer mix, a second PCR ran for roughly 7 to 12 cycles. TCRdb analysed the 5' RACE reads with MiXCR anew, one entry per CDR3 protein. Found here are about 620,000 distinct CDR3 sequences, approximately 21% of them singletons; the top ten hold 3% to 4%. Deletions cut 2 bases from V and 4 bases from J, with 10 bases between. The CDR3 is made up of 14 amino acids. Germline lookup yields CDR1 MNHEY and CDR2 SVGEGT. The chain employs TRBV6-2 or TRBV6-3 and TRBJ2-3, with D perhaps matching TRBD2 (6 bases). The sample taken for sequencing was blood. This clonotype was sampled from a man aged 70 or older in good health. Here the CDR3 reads CASSYPRLADTQYF. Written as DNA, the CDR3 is TGTGCCAGCAGTTACCCCCGACTAGCAGATACGCAGTATTTT.